These 5 T cell receptor beta chains were all obtained from the same sample, sequenced in a study of T cell responses to AZD1222 COVID-19 vaccine listed by TCRdb under 2021. The protocol used for the library was the immunoSEQ multiplex PCR assay. TCRdb provides this immuneACCESS table in a form limited to in-frame rearrangements. Some clones are lacking; in checked studies, under half of them reflect an unresolved V gene, and why the rest are absent is not known. The table for this sample lists under 95,000 clones; roughly 88% of them were counted only once. Of the sample, 8% to 13% falls within the top ten clones. The time point label corresponds to: about 28 days (+/-7) after the second vaccine dose. The source was peripheral blood, collected 28 days after the second AZD1222 dose. The receptors were gathered from an adult who received the AZD1222 COVID-19 vaccine.

The chain couples TRBV21-1 to TRBJ1-1; the table's D call of TRBD1 was not tested on the DNA. TRBV21-1 represents a pseudogene. The CDR3 is 11 residues long. The CDR3 sequence is CAGYRGTEAFF. CDR3 nucleotides: TGTGCCGGATACAGGGGCACTGAAGCTTTCTTT.

A single count supports this clone. The chain employs TRBV7-9 and TRBJ2-7, with TRBD1 as a possible D gene (6 bases). The CDR3 loop spans 15 amino acids. V was clipped by 4 bases and J by 6 bases, with 19 bases between them. Germline assignment: CDR1 SEHNR and CDR2 FQNEAQ (reference sequence). The CDR3 loop reads CASSSPTGPGGEQYF. The CDR3 region has the DNA TGTGCCAGCAGCTCCCCAACAGGGCCGGGTGGCGAGCAGTACTTC.

This chain joins TRBV5-8 and TRBJ2-7, with 8 bases fitting TRBD1. J was trimmed by 2 bases and V by 4 bases; bases with no gene match: 5. Per germline, CDR1 SGHTS and CDR2 YDEGEE. The CDR3 sequence is 14 residues long. CDR3 sequence reads: CASSPRTGTYEQYF. The CDR3 region has the DNA TGTGCCAGCAGCCCCAGGACAGGGACCTACGAGCAGTACTTC.

This chain connects TRBV29-1 to TRBJ2-7, with a weak D call TRBD2 (5 bases). The CDR3 runs to 12 residues. Trimming left V 6 bases short and J 3 bases short, with 12 bases between. The V gene's germline CDR1 is SQVTM and CDR2 ANQGSEA. This chain's CDR3 is CSVIGGLYEQYF. The CDR3 DNA follows: TGCAGCGTGATAGGAGGCCTCTACGAGCAGTACTTC.

This chain connects TRBV7-2 to TRBJ1-2; D gene uncertain. The germline V gene encodes CDR1 SGHTA and CDR2 FQGNSA. With 5 bases removed from V and 3 bases from J, the gap between germline ends came to 13 bases. The CDR3 runs 14 residues. In DNA, the CDR3 is TGTGCCAGCAGCCGCACACCCCCGGACTATGGCTACACCTTC. Translating it yields CASSRTPPDYGYTF.